This paragraph reports one T cell receptor beta chain. These data come from a study of shared clonotypes between healthy human individuals. Overall study: Used for every donor were three CD4 naive, three CD4 memory, two CD8 naive and one CD8 memory plate.

Sequencing used immunoSEQ multiplex PCR; TCRdb keeps in-frame clones, though not all of them. The data show about 2 million clones, roughly 95% seen once. Trimming removed 1 base from V and 10 bases from J; junction bases left unmatched: 8. This CDR3 comprises 15 residues. The germline gives CDR1 SGHDT, CDR2 YYEEEE. The sequenced sample consisted of naive CD4+ T cells sorted from blood. Subset here: CD45RA+ positively selected. The chain links TRBV5-6 to TRBJ1-6, with 7 bases lining up with TRBD1. This TCR was recovered from a man aged 18 to 29 in good health. CDR3 DNA sequence: TGTGCCAGCAGCTTGCCGTCGCAGGGGGGCTCACCCCTCCACTTT. It specifies CASSLPSQGGSPLHF.